This T cell receptor (beta chain) was profiled in a study of a mutant IDH1 vaccine in newly diagnosed glioma. Study background: Most patients had received both radiotherapy and temozolomide, the prior options being radiotherapy, temozolomide, or both. Study findings and constraints: Detectable vaccine-induced immune responses arose in around 92% of patients.

In this sample, this clone turned up a few times. The antigen is undetermined. Here immunoSEQ multiplex PCR was the method, and the copy in TCRdb shows in-frame clones only, minus some. There are about 66,000 clones in the sample; 80% to 90% occur only once, and 2.9% lies in the top ten. Described time point: baseline, week 1 (first vaccination visit). The treatment denotes: pre-vaccination baseline after standard-of-care therapy. Each astrocytoma in the donors was new, WHO grade 3 or 4, IDH1-mutant and ATRX-lost. The origin of this receptor is a young man with glioma. The sequencing here drew on PBMCs, taken from a glioma patient treated with radiotherapy, temozolomide or both.

CDR3 nucleotides: TGTGCCAGCAGCTTGGTCCGTAACACTGAAGCTTTCTTT. Its translation is CASSLVRNTEAFF. V is TRBV5-6 and J is TRBJ1-1, with unresolved D. This CDR3 is built from 13 residues. CDR1 is SGHDT, CDR2 YYEEEE, per germline. The V end was cut by 0 bases, the J end by 2 bases, with 5 bases between.